This TCR beta chain originates from a study of T-cell reconstitution after alpha-beta-depleted transplantation in children. Study-level results: The origin of alpha-beta T cells about two months after transplant was reportedly several hundred expanded graft clones. T-cell counts and diversity at one year following transplant were attributed mainly to newly produced T cells.

Library preparation (for TCRbeta) was performed with unique molecular identifiers. TCRdb ran MiXCR on the PCR reads and lists one entry per CDR3 protein. The table shows 250,000 to 400,000 distinct CDR3 sequences, with 23% occurring only once. The V gene lost 0 bases and the J gene lost 1 base, with 6 bases spanning the gap. Germline assignment: CDR1 DFQATT and CDR2 SNEGSKA (reference sequence). This CDR3 has 13 amino acids. Turning to this clonotype: Its antigen is not known.

The chain links TRBV20-1 to TRBJ1-1; D gene unclear. Sequenced here: PBMCs, mostly from graft donor cells, sampled 180 days after TCRalphabeta/CD19-depleted stem cell transplant. The sequence came from a male patient aged 5 to 17 who had a stem cell transplant for acute lymphoblastic leukemia, so the T cells may come from the graft donor. The DNA for the CDR3 is TGCAGTGCTAGAGATTGGGAGAACACTGAAGCTTTCTTT. Amino acids: CSARDWENTEAFF.